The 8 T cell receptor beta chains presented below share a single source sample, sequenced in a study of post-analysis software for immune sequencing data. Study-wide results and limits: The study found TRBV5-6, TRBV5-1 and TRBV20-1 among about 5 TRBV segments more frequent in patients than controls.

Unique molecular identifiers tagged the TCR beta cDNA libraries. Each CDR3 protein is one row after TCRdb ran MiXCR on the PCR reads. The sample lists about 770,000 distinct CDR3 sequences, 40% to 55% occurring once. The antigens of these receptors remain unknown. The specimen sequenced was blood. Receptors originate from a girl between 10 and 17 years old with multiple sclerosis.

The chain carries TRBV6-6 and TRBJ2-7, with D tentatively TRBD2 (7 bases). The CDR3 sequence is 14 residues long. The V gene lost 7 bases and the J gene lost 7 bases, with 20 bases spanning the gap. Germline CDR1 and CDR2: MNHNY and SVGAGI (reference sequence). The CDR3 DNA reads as TGTGCCAGCACGTTTGGAGGGGGGGGCAATGAGCAGTACTTC. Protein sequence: CASTFGGGGNEQYF.

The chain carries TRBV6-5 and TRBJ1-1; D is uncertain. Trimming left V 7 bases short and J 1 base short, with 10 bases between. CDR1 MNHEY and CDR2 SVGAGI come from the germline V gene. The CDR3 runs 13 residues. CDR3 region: CASTDLGNTEAFF. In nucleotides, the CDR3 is TGTGCCAGCACTGATCTGGGGAACACTGAAGCTTTCTTT.

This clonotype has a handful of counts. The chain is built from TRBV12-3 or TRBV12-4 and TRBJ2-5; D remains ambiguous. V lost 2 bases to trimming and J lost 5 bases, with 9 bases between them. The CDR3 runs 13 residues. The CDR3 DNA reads TGTGCCAGCAGTTTAAATATGCTTGAGACCCAGTACTTC. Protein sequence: CASSLNMLETQYF.

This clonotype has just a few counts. The CDR3 loop reads CASSDGLAGVSYNEQFF. Here the CDR3 DNA reads TGCGCCAGCAGCGACGGACTAGCGGGAGTGTCCTACAATGAGCAGTTCTTC. This chain joins TRBV5-1 and TRBJ2-1; 13 nucleotides match TRBD2. Germline CDR1 and CDR2: SGHRS and YFSETQ. CDR3 length: 17 residues. V shed 4 bases and J 1 base; nucleotides not matched to a gene: 5.

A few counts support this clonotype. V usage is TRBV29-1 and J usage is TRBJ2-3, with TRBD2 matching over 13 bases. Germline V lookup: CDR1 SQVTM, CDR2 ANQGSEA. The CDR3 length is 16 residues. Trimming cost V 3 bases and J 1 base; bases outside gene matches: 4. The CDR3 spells CSVEFGTSGGTDTQYF. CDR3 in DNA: TGCAGCGTTGAGTTTGGGACTAGCGGGGGCACAGATACGCAGTATTTT.

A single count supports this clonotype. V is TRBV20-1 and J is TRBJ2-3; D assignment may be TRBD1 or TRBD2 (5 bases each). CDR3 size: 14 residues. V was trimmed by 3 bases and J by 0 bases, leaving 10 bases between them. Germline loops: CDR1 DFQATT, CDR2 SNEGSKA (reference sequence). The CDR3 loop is CSASGTVSTDTQYF. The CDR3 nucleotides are TGCAGTGCTAGTGGGACGGTGAGCACAGATACGCAGTATTTT.

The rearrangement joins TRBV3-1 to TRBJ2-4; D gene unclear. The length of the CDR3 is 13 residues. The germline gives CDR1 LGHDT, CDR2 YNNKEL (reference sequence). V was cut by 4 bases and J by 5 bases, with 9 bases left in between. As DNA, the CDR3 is TGTGCCAGCAGCCCCCCTCTCCAAAACATTCAGTACTTC. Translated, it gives CASSPPLQNIQYF.

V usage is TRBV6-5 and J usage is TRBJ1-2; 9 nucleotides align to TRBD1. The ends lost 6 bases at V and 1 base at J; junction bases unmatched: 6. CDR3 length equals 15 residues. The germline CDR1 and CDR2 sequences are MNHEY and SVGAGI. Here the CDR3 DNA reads TGTGCCAGCAGGGAACAGGGGGCGTATAACTATGGCTACACCTTC. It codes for CASREQGAYNYGYTF.